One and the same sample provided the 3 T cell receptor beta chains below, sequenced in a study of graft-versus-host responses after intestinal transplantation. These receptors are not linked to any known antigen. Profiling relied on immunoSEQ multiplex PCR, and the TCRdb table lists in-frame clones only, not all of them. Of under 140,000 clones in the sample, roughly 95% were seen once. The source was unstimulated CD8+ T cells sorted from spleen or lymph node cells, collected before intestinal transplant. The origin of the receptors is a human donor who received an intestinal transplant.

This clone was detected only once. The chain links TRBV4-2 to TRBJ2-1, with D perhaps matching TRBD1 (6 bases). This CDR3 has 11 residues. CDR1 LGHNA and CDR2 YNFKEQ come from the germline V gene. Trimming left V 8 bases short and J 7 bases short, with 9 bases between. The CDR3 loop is CASLGGNEQFF. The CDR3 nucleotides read TGTGCCAGCCTAGGGGGAAATGAGCAGTTCTTC.

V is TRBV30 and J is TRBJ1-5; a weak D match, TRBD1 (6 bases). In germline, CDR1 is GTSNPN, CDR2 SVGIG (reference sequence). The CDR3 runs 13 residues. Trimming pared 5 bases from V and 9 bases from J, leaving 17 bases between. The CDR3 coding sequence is TGTGCCTGGGCATCAGGGGCTAAGGGGCCCCAGCATTTT. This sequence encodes CAWASGAKGPQHF.

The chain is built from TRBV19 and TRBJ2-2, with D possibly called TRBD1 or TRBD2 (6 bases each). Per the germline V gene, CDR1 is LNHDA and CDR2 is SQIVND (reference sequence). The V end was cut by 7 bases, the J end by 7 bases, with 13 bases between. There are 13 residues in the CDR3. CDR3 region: CASNLGGIGELFF. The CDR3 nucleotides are TGTGCCAGTAATCTAGGGGGGATCGGGGAGCTGTTTTTT.